This T cell receptor (beta chain) was identified during a study of spatial heterogeneity in lung cancer. This clonotype was recorded many times. One entry per CDR3 protein, called by TCRdb with MiXCR from the 5' RACE reads. The sample comprises fewer than 60,000 distinct CDR3 sequences, roughly 7.4% of which are singletons, and 35% rests with the top ten. Germline V lookup: CDR1 DFQATT, CDR2 SNEGSKA (reference sequence). V was cut by 4 bases and J by 0 bases, with 13 bases left in between. There are 14 residues in the CDR3. Time point specified: blood at routine non-recurrence follow-up after resection. Whole RNA obtained from tumor, nontumor lung or frozen PBMC underwent sequencing without sorting.

The chain employs TRBV20-1 and TRBJ2-7; D not resolved. The source was PBMCs, collected at follow-up. The sequence was collected from a female donor with early-stage non-small cell lung cancer. CDR3 nucleotides: TGCAGTGCTAATCCAGAGCGTTACTCCTACGAGCAGTACTTC. Residues: CSANPERYSYEQYF.